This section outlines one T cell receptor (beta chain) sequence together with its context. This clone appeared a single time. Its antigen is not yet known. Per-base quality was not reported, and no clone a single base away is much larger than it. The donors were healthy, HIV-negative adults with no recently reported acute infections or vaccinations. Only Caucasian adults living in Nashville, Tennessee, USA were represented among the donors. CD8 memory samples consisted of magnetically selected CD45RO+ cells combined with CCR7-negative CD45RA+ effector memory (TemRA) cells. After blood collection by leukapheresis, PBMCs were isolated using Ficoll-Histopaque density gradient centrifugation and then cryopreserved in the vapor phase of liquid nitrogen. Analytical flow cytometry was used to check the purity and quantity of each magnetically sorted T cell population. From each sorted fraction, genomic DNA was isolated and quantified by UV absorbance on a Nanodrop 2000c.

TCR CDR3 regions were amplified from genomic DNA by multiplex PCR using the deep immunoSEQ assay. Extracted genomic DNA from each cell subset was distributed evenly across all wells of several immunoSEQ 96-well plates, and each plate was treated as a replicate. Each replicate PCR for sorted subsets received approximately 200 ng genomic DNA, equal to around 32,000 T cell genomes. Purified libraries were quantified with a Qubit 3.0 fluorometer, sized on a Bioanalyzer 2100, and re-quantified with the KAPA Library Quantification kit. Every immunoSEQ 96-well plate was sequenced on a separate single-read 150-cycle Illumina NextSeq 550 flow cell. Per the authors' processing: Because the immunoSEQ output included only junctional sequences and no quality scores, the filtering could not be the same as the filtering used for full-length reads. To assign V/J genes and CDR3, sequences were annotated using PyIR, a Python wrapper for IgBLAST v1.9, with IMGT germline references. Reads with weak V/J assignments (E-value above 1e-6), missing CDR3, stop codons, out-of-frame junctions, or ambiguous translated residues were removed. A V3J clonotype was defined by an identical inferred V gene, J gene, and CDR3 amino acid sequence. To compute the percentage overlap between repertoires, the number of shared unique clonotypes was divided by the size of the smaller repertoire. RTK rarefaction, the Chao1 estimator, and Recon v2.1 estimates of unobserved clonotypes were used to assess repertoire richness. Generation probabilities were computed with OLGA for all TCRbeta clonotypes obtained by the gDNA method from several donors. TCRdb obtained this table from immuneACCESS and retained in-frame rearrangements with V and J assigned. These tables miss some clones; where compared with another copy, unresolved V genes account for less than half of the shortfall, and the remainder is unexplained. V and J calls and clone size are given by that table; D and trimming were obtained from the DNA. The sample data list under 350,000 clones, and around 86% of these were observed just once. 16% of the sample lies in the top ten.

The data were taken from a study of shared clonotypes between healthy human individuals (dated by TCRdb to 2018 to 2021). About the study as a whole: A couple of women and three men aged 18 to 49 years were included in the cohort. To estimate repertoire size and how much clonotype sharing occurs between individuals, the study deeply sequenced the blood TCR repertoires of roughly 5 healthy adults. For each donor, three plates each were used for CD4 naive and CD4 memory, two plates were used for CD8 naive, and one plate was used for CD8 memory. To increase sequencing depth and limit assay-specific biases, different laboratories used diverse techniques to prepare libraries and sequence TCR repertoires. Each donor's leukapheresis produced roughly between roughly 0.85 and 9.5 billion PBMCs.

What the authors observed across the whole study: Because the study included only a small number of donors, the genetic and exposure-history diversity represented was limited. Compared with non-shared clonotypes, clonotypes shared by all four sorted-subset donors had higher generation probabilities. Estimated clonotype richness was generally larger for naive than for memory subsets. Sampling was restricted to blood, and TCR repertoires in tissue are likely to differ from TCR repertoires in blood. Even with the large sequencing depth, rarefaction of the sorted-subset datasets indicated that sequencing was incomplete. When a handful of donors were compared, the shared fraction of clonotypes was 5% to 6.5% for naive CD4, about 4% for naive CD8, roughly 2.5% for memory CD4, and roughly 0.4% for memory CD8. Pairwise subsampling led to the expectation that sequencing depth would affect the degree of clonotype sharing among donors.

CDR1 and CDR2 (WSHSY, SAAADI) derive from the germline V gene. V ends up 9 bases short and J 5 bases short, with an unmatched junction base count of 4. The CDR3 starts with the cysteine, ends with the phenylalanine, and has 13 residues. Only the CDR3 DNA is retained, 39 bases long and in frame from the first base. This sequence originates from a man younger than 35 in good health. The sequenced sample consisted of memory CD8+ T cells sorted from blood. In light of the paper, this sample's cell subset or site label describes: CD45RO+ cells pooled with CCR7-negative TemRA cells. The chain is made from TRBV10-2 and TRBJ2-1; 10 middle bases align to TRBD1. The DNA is TGCGCCAGTGGCGGGACAGGGGACAATGAGCAGTTCTTC. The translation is CASGGTGDNEQFF.